The clone carrying this T cell receptor (beta chain) occurred many times. Its matching antigen is unknown. TCRdb re-clonotyped the PCR reads via MiXCR. The sample carries roughly 63,000 clones, around 15% recorded once. Germline CDR1 and CDR2: SGHAT and FQNNGV. The CDR3 has 15 amino acids. Trimming took off 5 bases at V and 1 base at J, with 14 bases between the two ends. The sample belongs to a study of metastatic and nonmetastatic thyroid tumors. Study results and caveats: Malignant thyroid tumors reportedly exceeded benign nodules significantly in TCR beta diversity, with the difference appearing in blood and tumor.

Prior to thyroid surgery, none of the patients had received any treatment. Sequenced material: blood. The TCR originated in a male donor with papillary thyroid cancer or a benign thyroid nodule (not recorded which). Some clones in this sample may be carry-over from other donors' samples. The V and J genes are TRBV11-2 and TRBJ2-5, with TRBD1 as a possible D gene (5 bases). The DNA for the CDR3 is TGTGCCAGCAGCCCAGGGTACGGGCCCCAAGAGACCCAGTACTTC. The encoded protein is CASSPGYGPQETQYF.